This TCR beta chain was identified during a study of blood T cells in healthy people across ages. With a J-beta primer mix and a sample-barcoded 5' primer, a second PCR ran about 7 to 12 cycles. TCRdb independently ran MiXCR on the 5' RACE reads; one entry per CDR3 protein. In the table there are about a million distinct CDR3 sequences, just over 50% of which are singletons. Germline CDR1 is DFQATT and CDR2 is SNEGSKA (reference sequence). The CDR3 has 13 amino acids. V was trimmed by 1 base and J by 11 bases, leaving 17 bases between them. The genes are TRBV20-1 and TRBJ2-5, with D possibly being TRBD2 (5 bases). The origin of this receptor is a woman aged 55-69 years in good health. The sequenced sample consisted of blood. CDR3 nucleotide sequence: TGCAGTGCTAGAGGCCGCCTATCTTGGGAGCAGTACTTC. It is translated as CSARGRLSWEQYF.